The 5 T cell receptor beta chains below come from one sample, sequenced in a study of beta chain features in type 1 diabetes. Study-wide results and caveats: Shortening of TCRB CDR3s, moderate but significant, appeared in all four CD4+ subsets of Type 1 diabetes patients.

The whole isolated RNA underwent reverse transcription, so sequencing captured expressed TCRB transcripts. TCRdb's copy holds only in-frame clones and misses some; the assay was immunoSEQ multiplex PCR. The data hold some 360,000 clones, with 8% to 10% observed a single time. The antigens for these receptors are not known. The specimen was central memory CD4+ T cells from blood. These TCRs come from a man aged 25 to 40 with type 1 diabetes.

The CDR3 protein is CSCDSELGNTIYF. The CDR3 nucleotides are TGCAGCTGCGACAGTGAACTCGGAAACACCATATATTTT. V is TRBV29-1 and J is TRBJ1-3; D may be TRBD1 (5 bases). Germline V CDR1 and CDR2: SQVTM, ANQGSEA. Trimming cost V 8 bases and J 4 bases, with 15 bases left between them. The CDR3 extends over 13 amino acids. Using reference TRBV29-1 and TRBJ1-3 for the parts outside the CDR3, the full variable domain is SAVISQKPSRDICQRGTSLTIQCQVDSQVTMMFWYRQQPGQSLTLIATANQGSEATYESGFVIDKFPISRPNLTFSTLTVSNMSPEDSSIYLCSCDSELGNTIYFGEGSWLTVV.

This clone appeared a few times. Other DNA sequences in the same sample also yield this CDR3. In DNA form, the CDR3 reads TGTGCCAGCAGCTTAGCCGCTAGCGGGAGTTACGAGCAGTACTTC. It is translated as CASSLAASGSYEQYF. The rearrangement joins TRBV7-2 to TRBJ2-7; TRBD2 aligns across 10 bases. The CDR3 runs 15 residues. Germline V gene lookup returns CDR1 SGHTA and CDR2 FQGNSA. The V gene end was trimmed by 0 bases and the J gene end by 4 bases; junction bases not matched to a gene: 3. Looking up the rest from reference TRBV7-2 and TRBJ2-7 gives the full variable domain: GAGVSQSPSNKVTEKGKDVELRCDPISGHTALYWYRQSLGQGLEFLIYFQGNSAPDKSGLPSDRFSAERTGGSVSTLTIQRTQQEDSAVYLCASSLAASGSYEQYFGPGTRLTVT.

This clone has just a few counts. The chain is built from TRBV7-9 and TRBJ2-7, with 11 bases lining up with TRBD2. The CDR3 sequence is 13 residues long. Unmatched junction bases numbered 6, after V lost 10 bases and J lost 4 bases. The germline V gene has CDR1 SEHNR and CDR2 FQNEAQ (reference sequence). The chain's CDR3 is CAISSGRSYEQYF. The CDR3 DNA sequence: TGTGCCATATCTAGCGGGAGGTCTTACGAGCAGTACTTC.

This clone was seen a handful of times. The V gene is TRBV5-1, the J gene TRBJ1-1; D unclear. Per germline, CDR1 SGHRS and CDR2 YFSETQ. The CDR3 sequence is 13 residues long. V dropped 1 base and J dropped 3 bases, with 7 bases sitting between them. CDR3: CASSLNGDTEAFF. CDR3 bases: TGCGCCAGCAGCTTGAACGGCGACACTGAAGCTTTCTTT.

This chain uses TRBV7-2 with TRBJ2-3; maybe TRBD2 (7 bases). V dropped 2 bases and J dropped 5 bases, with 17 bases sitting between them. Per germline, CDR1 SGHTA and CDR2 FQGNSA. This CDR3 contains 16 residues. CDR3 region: CASSLMGAGAGDTQYF. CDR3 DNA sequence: TGTGCCAGCAGCTTAATGGGGGCGGGAGCAGGAGATACGCAGTATTTT.